The sequence of this TCR beta chain was determined in a study of CD8+ T cells in alopecia areata. Study at large: Tofacitinib was taken orally by treated patients, and the dose was 5 to 10 mg twice daily. Tofacitinib dosing lasted 6 to 18 months, which was then followed by 6 months off drug.

This clone came up a few times. In each case, RNA was isolated and then reverse transcribed into cDNA as the sequencing template. The table came from immunoSEQ multiplex PCR; TCRdb's copy has only in-frame clones and leaves some out. The profile covers 120,000 or so clones, with approximately 38% appearing a single time and roughly 3.2% taken by the ten largest. In alopecia areata patients, both lesional scalp punch biopsies and peripheral blood were collected. The CDR3 contains 17 residues. Germline values: CDR1 LGHNA, CDR2 YSLEER. V shed 4 bases and J 1 base; nucleotides not matched to a gene: 4. The chain employs TRBV4-3 and TRBJ2-2, with 12 bases lining up with TRBD2. The sample comprised CD4+ T cells sorted from blood. This clonotype was obtained from a human donor with alopecia areata. The chain's CDR3 is CASSPQGLAGNTGELFF. The CDR3 bases are TGCGCCAGCAGCCCACAGGGACTAGCGGGGAACACCGGGGAGCTGTTTTTT.